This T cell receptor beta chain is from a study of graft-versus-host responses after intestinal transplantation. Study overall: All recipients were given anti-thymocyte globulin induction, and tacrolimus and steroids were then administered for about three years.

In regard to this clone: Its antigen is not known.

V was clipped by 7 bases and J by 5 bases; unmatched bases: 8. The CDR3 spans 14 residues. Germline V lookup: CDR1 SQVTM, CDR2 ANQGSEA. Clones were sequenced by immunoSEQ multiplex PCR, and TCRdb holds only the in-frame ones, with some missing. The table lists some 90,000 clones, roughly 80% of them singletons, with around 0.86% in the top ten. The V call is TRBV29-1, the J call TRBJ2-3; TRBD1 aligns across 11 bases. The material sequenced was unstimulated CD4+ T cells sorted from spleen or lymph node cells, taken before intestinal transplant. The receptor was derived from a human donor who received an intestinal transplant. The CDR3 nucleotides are TGCAGCGGGGGTCGGACAGGGGGCATAGATACGCAGTATTTT. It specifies CSGGRTGGIDTQYF.